This T cell receptor beta chain is from a study of Graves' ophthalmopathy and Graves' hyperthyroidism. Overall study context: Peripheral blood collection took place at initial diagnosis, before any treatment.

The TCR beta CDR3 regions underwent amplification from RNA transcripts. RT-PCR was first run with HTBI primers, then multiplex PCR in a second round. One entry per CDR3 protein, called by TCRdb with MiXCR from the multiplex PCR reads. The sample consists of around 660,000 distinct CDR3 sequences, about 40% of them appearing once. The CDR3 has 17 amino acids. Germline V gives CDR1 DFQATT, CDR2 SNEGSKA (reference sequence). Losses at the gene ends were 6 bases for V and 0 bases for J; bases not matched to a gene: 13. General study results and limits: Detected in blood as well were most expanded thyroid clonotypes with frequency above 0.001.

A word on this clonotype: As yet, its antigen is unknown.

Moderate-to-severe activity, CAS ≥3, NOSPECS ≥4 and a duration under 3 months were seen in donors with ophthalmopathy. The specimen was peripheral blood. The rearrangement links TRBV20-1 to TRBJ1-4; 7 nucleotides agree with TRBD1. The TCR sequence derives from an adult man with Graves' ophthalmopathy. The DNA for the CDR3 is TGCAGTGCCAGCGGATCCGGGACAGCCTCAACTAATGAAAAACTGTTTTTT. This gives the protein CSASGSGTASTNEKLFF.